These T cell receptor beta chains were read from a single sample in a study of metastatic and nonmetastatic thyroid tumors. MiXCR was used by TCRdb to re-call the PCR reads. The data show 6,000 to 7,500 clones, less than 35% seen once. The specimen sequenced was adjacent normal tissue. All receptors derive from a female donor with papillary thyroid cancer or a benign thyroid nodule (not recorded which). Some clones in this sample may be carry-over from other donors' samples. Both conserved end residues are part of each CDR3. The D gene is left open where the match is weak. Clone size is given for some rows only: seen once, a few or many times, or a class if the clone is expanded.

CDR3aa: CASSYSGGATGSGYTF
CDR3nt: TGTGCCAGCAGTTACTCGGGTGGGGCTACAGGGAGCGGCTACACCTTC
d_gene: -
abundance: large
j_gene: TRBJ1-2
v_gene: TRBV6-6

CDR3aa: CASTLLTSIYGTQYF
CDR3nt: TGTGCCAGCACTCTTCTCACTAGCATCTACGGGACCCAGTACTTC
d_gene: -
abundance: large
j_gene: TRBJ2-5
v_gene: TRBV6-1

CDR3aa: CASSLGLAGPARTDTQYF
CDR3nt: TGTGCCAGCAGTTTGGGACTAGCGGGGCCAGCAAGGACAGATACGCAGTATTTT
d_gene: TRBD2
abundance: few
j_gene: TRBJ2-3
v_gene: TRBV28

CDR3aa: CASSLWGNTEAFF
CDR3nt: TGTGCCAGCAGCTTATGGGGGAACACTGAAGCTTTCTTT
d_gene: -
abundance: few
j_gene: TRBJ1-1
v_gene: TRBV11-2

CDR3aa: CASSLLNTDTQYF
CDR3nt: TGTGCCAGCAGTTTACTTAACACAGATACGCAGTATTTT
d_gene: -
abundance: few
j_gene: TRBJ2-3
v_gene: TRBV12-3/TRBV12-4

CDR3aa: CASSYVEGAGELFF
CDR3nt: TGTGCCAGCAGTTACGTCGAGGGGGCCGGGGAGCTGTTTTTT
d_gene: -
abundance: -
j_gene: TRBJ2-2
v_gene: TRBV6-6

CDR3aa: CASSPGGRGSNQPQHF
CDR3nt: TGTGCCAGCAGCCCAGGGGGCAGAGGGAGCAATCAGCCCCAGCATTTT
d_gene: TRBD1
abundance: -
j_gene: TRBJ1-5
v_gene: TRBV3-1

CDR3aa: CASSLAGLAGTSTDTQYF
CDR3nt: TGTGCCAGCAGCTTAGCGGGACTAGCGGGAACAAGCACAGATACGCAGTATTTT
d_gene: TRBD2
abundance: -
j_gene: TRBJ2-3
v_gene: TRBV7-2

CDR3aa: CSPTPGLAGAPSSYEQYF
CDR3nt: TGCAGCCCTACCCCCGGACTAGCGGGGGCCCCGAGCTCCTACGAGCAGTACTTC
d_gene: TRBD2
abundance: -
j_gene: TRBJ2-7
v_gene: TRBV20-1

CDR3aa: CASSLVSSAGELFF
CDR3nt: TGTGCCAGCAGCTTAGTCTCTAGCGCCGGGGAGCTGTTTTTT
d_gene: -
abundance: -
j_gene: TRBJ2-2
v_gene: TRBV7-9

CDR3aa: CASSPSGAGVGANVLTF
CDR3nt: TGTGCCAGCAGCCCCAGCGGTGCGGGAGTTGGGGCCAACGTCCTGACTTTC
d_gene: TRBD2
abundance: -
j_gene: TRBJ2-6
v_gene: TRBV6-1

CDR3aa: CASSQPSASADEQLF
CDR3nt: TGTGCCAGCAGTCAGCCCAGCGCCTCCGCTGATGAGCAGCTCTTC
d_gene: -
abundance: -
j_gene: TRBJ2-1
v_gene: TRBV28

CDR3aa: CASTLDRGNQPQHF
CDR3nt: TGTGCCAGCACTCTAGACAGGGGGAATCAGCCCCAGCATTTT
d_gene: TRBD1
abundance: medium-sized
j_gene: TRBJ1-5
v_gene: TRBV2

CDR3aa: CASSFGTGSEQYF
CDR3nt: TGTGCCAGCAGTTTTGGGACAGGGTCCGAGCAGTACTTC
d_gene: TRBD1
abundance: many
j_gene: TRBJ2-7
v_gene: TRBV6-2/TRBV6-3

CDR3aa: CASNPRGNGYTF
CDR3nt: TGTGCCAGCAACCCCAGGGGTAATGGCTACACCTTC
d_gene: -
abundance: few
j_gene: TRBJ1-2
v_gene: TRBV6-1

CDR3aa: CASSLTPTLGFSGPNQPQHF
CDR3nt: TGTGCCAGCAGTTTAACCCCAACCCTGGGGTTTTCCGGCCCAAATCAGCCCCAGCATTTT
d_gene: -
abundance: -
j_gene: TRBJ1-5
v_gene: TRBV12-3/TRBV12-4

CDR3aa: CACSPGLTNPGTQYF
CDR3nt: TGTGCCTGCAGCCCCGGACTGACAAACCCAGGTACGCAGTACTTT
d_gene: -
abundance: few
j_gene: TRBJ2-3
v_gene: TRBV11-3

CDR3aa: CASSPDMTANTIYF
CDR3nt: TGTGCCAGCAGTCCTGACATGACGGCTAACACCATATATTTT
d_gene: -
abundance: few
j_gene: TRBJ1-3
v_gene: TRBV28

CDR3aa: CASSFSRNEQYF
CDR3nt: TGTGCCAGCAGTTTTTCCAGGAACGAGCAGTACTTC
d_gene: -
abundance: large
j_gene: TRBJ2-7
v_gene: TRBV12-3/TRBV12-4

CDR3aa: CASSVGTEAFF
CDR3nt: TGTGCCAGCAGTGTAGGGACTGAAGCTTTCTTT
d_gene: -
abundance: -
j_gene: TRBJ1-1
v_gene: TRBV25-1

CDR3aa: CASSISRDTEAFF
CDR3nt: TGTGCCAGTAGTATAAGCAGGGACACTGAAGCTTTCTTT
d_gene: -
abundance: medium-sized
j_gene: TRBJ1-1
v_gene: TRBV19

CDR3aa: CASSLTGSFTGELFF
CDR3nt: TGTGCCAGCAGCTTAACAGGGAGCTTCACCGGGGAGCTGTTTTTT
d_gene: -
abundance: -
j_gene: TRBJ2-2
v_gene: TRBV7-3

CDR3aa: CSARPVAGGLTGELFF
CDR3nt: TGCAGTGCTAGACCCGTAGCGGGGGGCCTCACCGGGGAGCTGTTTTTT
d_gene: TRBD2
abundance: few
j_gene: TRBJ2-2
v_gene: TRBV20-1

CDR3aa: CASSPKYSYEQYF
CDR3nt: TGTGCCAGCAGCCCCAAATACTCCTACGAGCAGTACTTC
d_gene: -
abundance: -
j_gene: TRBJ2-7
v_gene: TRBV11-1

CDR3aa: CASSYGQPVEQYF
CDR3nt: TGTGCCAGCAGTTATGGACAGCCGGTCGAGCAGTACTTC
d_gene: -
abundance: -
j_gene: TRBJ2-7
v_gene: TRBV6-2/TRBV6-3

CDR3aa: CAAVSYEQYF
CDR3nt: TGTGCCGCAGTAAGTTACGAGCAGTACTTC
d_gene: -
abundance: -
j_gene: TRBJ2-7
v_gene: TRBV5-1

CDR3aa: CASSTGTEYNEQFF
CDR3nt: TGTGCCAGCAGTACCGGGACGGAGTACAATGAGCAGTTCTTC
d_gene: -
abundance: few
j_gene: TRBJ2-1
v_gene: TRBV12-3/TRBV12-4

CDR3aa: CASGTLNTEAFF
CDR3nt: TGTGCCTCAGGGACACTGAACACTGAAGCTTTCTTT
d_gene: -
abundance: once
j_gene: TRBJ1-1
v_gene: TRBV30

CDR3aa: CASPGRGGLGEQYF
CDR3nt: TGTGCCAGCCCAGGGCGAGGGGGCCTCGGCGAGCAGTACTTC
d_gene: TRBD1
abundance: few
j_gene: TRBJ2-7
v_gene: TRBV6-1

CDR3aa: CASRETVPGLAGGETQYF
CDR3nt: TGTGCCAGCAGAGAAACTGTCCCGGGACTAGCGGGAGGAGAGACCCAGTACTTC
d_gene: TRBD2
abundance: -
j_gene: TRBJ2-5
v_gene: TRBV6-1

CDR3aa: CASRGVLETQYF
CDR3nt: TGTGCCAGCAGAGGGGTATTAGAGACCCAGTACTTC
d_gene: -
abundance: -
j_gene: TRBJ2-5
v_gene: TRBV27

CDR3aa: CAWGVDGGSNQPQHF
CDR3nt: TGTGCCTGGGGGGTGGACGGCGGGAGCAATCAGCCCCAGCATTTT
d_gene: -
abundance: -
j_gene: TRBJ1-5
v_gene: TRBV30

CDR3aa: CVSSQDSRQRGQPQHF
CDR3nt: TGTGTCAGCAGCCAAGATAGCCGACAGCGGGGTCAGCCCCAGCATTTT
d_gene: -
abundance: once
j_gene: TRBJ1-5
v_gene: TRBV4-2

CDR3aa: CASSFTRSPGAGYEAFF
CDR3nt: TGTGCCAGCAGTTTTACCCGTTCGCCTGGGGCGGGGTACGAAGCATTCTTT
d_gene: -
abundance: -
j_gene: TRBJ1-1
v_gene: TRBV27

CDR3aa: CASSDPQGQTNYGYTF
CDR3nt: TGTGCCAGCAGCGACCCTCAGGGTCAGACTAACTATGGCTACACCTTC
d_gene: -
abundance: -
j_gene: TRBJ1-2
v_gene: TRBV6-2/TRBV6-3

CDR3aa: CSARMGQRADGYTF
CDR3nt: TGCAGTGCTAGAATGGGACAAAGGGCGGATGGCTACACCTTC
d_gene: -
abundance: -
j_gene: TRBJ1-2
v_gene: TRBV20-1

CDR3aa: CASSSFTGRPGELFF
CDR3nt: TGTGCCAGCAGCTCCTTCACAGGGAGGCCCGGGGAGCTGTTTTTT
d_gene: -
abundance: -
j_gene: TRBJ2-2
v_gene: TRBV7-3